One and the same sample provided the 26 T cell receptor beta chains below, sequenced in a study of blood T cell repertoires in COVID-19. Generated by immunoSEQ multiplex PCR, the TCRdb table keeps only in-frame clones and is missing some. Of roughly 200,000 clones listed, under 85% are singletons. Sequenced sample: peripheral blood. The receptors shown here come from a woman aged 80 or older with COVID-19, enrolled during active disease.

V is TRBV2 and J is TRBJ1-2, with D possibly being TRBD1 (5 bases). V was shortened by 6 bases and J by 0 bases, with 14 bases between the two germline ends. Germline values: CDR1 SNHLY, CDR2 FYNNEI. CDR3 length equals 15 residues. The CDR3 sequence is CASSKDSRANYGYTF. The CDR3 nucleotides read TGTGCCAGCAGCAAAGACAGTCGTGCTAACTATGGCTACACCTTC.

In this sample, this clone turned up once. The genes are TRBV6-2 or TRBV6-3 and TRBJ2-3, with 10 bases lining up with TRBD2. There are 15 residues in the CDR3. Germline assignment: CDR1 MNHEY and CDR2 SVGEGT. The J segment lost 6 bases and the V segment lost 2 bases, leaving 5 bases of the junction unmatched. DNA for the CDR3: TGTGCCAGCAGTTACAAGCGGGGGGGCTGGGATACGCAGTATTTT. This codes for CASSYKRGGWDTQYF.

The V and J genes are TRBV4-1 and TRBJ2-7; 7 nucleotides align to TRBD1. Trimming at V came to 2 bases and at J to 2 bases, leaving 6 bases not matched to a gene. There are 15 residues in the CDR3. CDR1 is MGHRA and CDR2 is YSYEKL in the germline V gene. In DNA, the CDR3 is TGCGCCAGCAGCCAAAGCCGACAGGGTCCCTACGAGCAGTACTTC. It codes for CASSQSRQGPYEQYF.

This chain uses TRBV5-1 with TRBJ1-3, with D possibly being TRBD1 (5 bases). The CDR3 runs 15 residues. V was clipped by 7 bases and J by 0 bases, with 14 bases between them. Germline V gene sequence: CDR1 SGHRS, CDR2 YFSETQ. The chain's CDR3 is CASSIPTGSGNTIYF. The CDR3 DNA is TGCGCCAGCTCGATTCCCACAGGCTCTGGAAACACCATATATTTT. Full variable domain (remainder filled in from reference TRBV5-1 and TRBJ1-3): KAGVTQTPRYLIKTRGQQVTLSCSPISGHRSVSWYQQTPGQGLQFLFEYFSETQRNKGNFPGRFSGRQFSNSRSEMNVSTLELGDSALYLCASSIPTGSGNTIYFGEGSWLTVV.

This clone has a handful of counts. This chain uses TRBV5-1 with TRBJ2-7; TRBD1 agrees at 8 bases. CDR1 SGHRS and CDR2 YFSETQ come from the germline V gene. The CDR3 consists of 13 residues. V shed 4 bases, J shed 3 bases, and the junction held 3 bases outside the gene matches. CDR3 DNA sequence: TGCGCCAGCAGCCGGGACAGGTTCTACGAGCAGTACTTC. Amino acids: CASSRDRFYEQYF. The full variable domain, its missing parts supplied by reference TRBV5-1 and TRBJ2-7, is KAGVTQTPRYLIKTRGQQVTLSCSPISGHRSVSWYQQTPGQGLQFLFEYFSETQRNKGNFPGRFSGRQFSNSRSEMNVSTLELGDSALYLCASSRDRFYEQYFGPGTRLTVT.

The CDR3 protein is CASRLTGSYEQYF. The DNA for the CDR3 is TGTGCCAGCAGACTGACAGGGTCTTACGAGCAGTACTTC. The chain recombines TRBV12-3 or TRBV12-4 with TRBJ2-7; TRBD1 matches 7 bases. This CDR3 is 13 amino acids long. V gave up 6 bases and J gave up 4 bases; unmatched junction bases: 6.

V usage is TRBV10-3 and J usage is TRBJ1-6; no reliable D call. CDR3 length: 14 residues. Trimming took off 3 bases at V and 7 bases at J, with 10 bases between the two ends. Germline V gene data show CDR1 as ENHRY and CDR2 as SYGVKD. CDR3 region: CAISEVGGNSPLHF. The CDR3 DNA sequence: TGTGCCATCAGTGAAGTAGGCGGAAATTCACCCCTCCACTTT.

The chain carries TRBV19 and TRBJ1-6; weak D call: TRBD1 (6 bases). V dropped 1 base and J dropped 10 bases, with 20 bases sitting between them. The germline V gene has CDR1 LNHDA and CDR2 SQIVND (reference sequence). The CDR3 sequence is 17 residues long. This CDR3 is CASSIGDRLTVSSPLHF. CDR3 coding DNA: TGTGCCAGTAGTATAGGCGACAGGCTAACAGTAAGCTCACCCCTCCACTTT.

The chain couples TRBV2 to TRBJ2-5, with D perhaps TRBD2 (5 bases). V was pared by 7 bases and J by 2 bases, with 23 bases between. The CDR3 covers 17 residues. CDR1 and CDR2 from the germline V gene are SNHLY and FYNNEI. The CDR3 region is CASISARASKRQETQYF. Written as DNA, the CDR3 is TGTGCCAGCATTTCCGCTAGGGCTAGCAAGAGGCAAGAGACCCAGTACTTC.

The CDR3 coding sequence is TGTGCCAGCACTCTCGGTAGGCGGGGTGCAGATACGCAGTATTTT. Translated, it gives CASTLGRRGADTQYF. The rearrangement links TRBV6-1 to TRBJ2-3; TRBD2 is a possible D gene (6 bases). Germline V gene lookup returns CDR1 MNHNS and CDR2 SASEGT. This CDR3 is built from 15 residues. V was clipped by 7 bases and J by 4 bases, with 18 bases between them.

The V and J genes are TRBV19 and TRBJ1-2, with 7 positions matching TRBD1. CDR1 LNHDA and CDR2 SQIVND come from the germline V gene (reference sequence). Trimming took 4 bases from V and 2 from J; bases not matched to a gene: 1. The CDR3 totals 13 residues. CDR3 nucleotide sequence: TGTGCCAGTAGTAGGGGACAGAACTATGGCTACACCTTC. This translates into CASSRGQNYGYTF.

The rearrangement joins TRBV3-1 (or the pseudogene TRBV3-2) to TRBJ2-3, with 10 bases that match TRBD2. Germline CDR1 and CDR2: LGHDT and YNNKEL (reference sequence). The CDR3 sequence is 16 residues long. Unmatched junction bases numbered 9, after V lost 3 bases and J lost 6 bases. CDR3 in amino acids: CASSQVAGGSWDTQYF. CDR3 coding DNA: TGTGCCAGCAGCCAGGTAGCGGGGGGTTCGTGGGATACGCAGTATTTT.

This clone showed up just once. CDR3: CASSSRDQETQYF. CDR3 bases: TGTGCCAGCAGCTCGAGAGACCAAGAGACCCAGTACTTC. This rearrangement joins TRBV11-2 to TRBJ2-5; D unresolved. The CDR3 loop spans 13 amino acids. Trimming cost V 4 bases and J 0 bases, with 6 bases left between them. Germline V gives CDR1 SGHAT, CDR2 FQNNGV.

The chain has TRBV3-1 (or the pseudogene TRBV3-2) and TRBJ2-3; 11 nucleotides match TRBD1. Trimming removed 1 base from V and 0 bases from J; junction bases left unmatched: 6. This CDR3 comprises 18 residues. CDR1 and CDR2 from the germline V gene are LGHDT and YNNKEL (reference sequence). The CDR3 region has the DNA TGTGCCAGCAGCCAAGCTAAGGACAGGGGGCTCAGCACAGATACGCAGTATTTT. This gives the protein CASSQAKDRGLSTDTQYF.

The chain is built from TRBV6-5 and TRBJ1-5, with D possibly TRBD1 on 5 matching bases. The CDR3 loop spans 14 amino acids. V gave up 4 bases and J gave up 2 bases, with 9 bases separating them. Germline V gives CDR1 MNHEY, CDR2 SVGAGI. The CDR3 spells CASSSGMGNQPQHF. Written as DNA, the CDR3 is TGTGCCAGCAGTTCAGGGATGGGCAATCAGCCCCAGCATTTT.

V and J are TRBV20-1 and TRBJ1-2; TRBD1 matches at 8 bases. V lost 5 bases, J lost 8 bases, and 4 bases stayed unmatched. CDR1 is DFQATT, CDR2 SNEGSKA, per germline (reference sequence). The CDR3 contains 11 residues. CDR3 region: CSAPDRVGYTF. The DNA of the CDR3 is TGCAGTGCTCCGGACAGGGTCGGCTACACCTTC.

This clone was found a few times. The CDR3 here is CASSPYLTDEQYF. DNA of the CDR3: TGTGCCAGCTCACCATACCTAACGGACGAGCAGTACTTC. V and J are TRBV18 and TRBJ2-7; D remains unclear. With 2 bases removed from V and 5 bases from J, the gap between germline ends came to 10 bases. Per germline, CDR1 KGHSH and CDR2 LQKENI. The CDR3 sequence is 13 residues long.

The rearrangement uses TRBV24-1 and TRBJ2-1; 10 bases are a match to TRBD2. The germline CDR1 and CDR2 sequences are KGHDR and SFDVKD. The V and J ends lost 6 bases and 0 bases, in that order; junction bases with no gene match: 1. The CDR3 runs to 15 residues. CDR3 sequence reads: CATSPSGSSYNEQFF. In DNA, the CDR3 is TGTGCCACCAGTCCTAGCGGGAGCTCCTACAATGAGCAGTTCTTC.

This chain joins TRBV11-3 and TRBJ2-5; possible D gene TRBD1, 5 bases. This CDR3 is built from 13 residues. V was pared by 5 bases and J by 1 base, with 8 bases between. Germline-derived CDR1 and CDR2 are SGHNT and YENEEA. CDR3 residues: CASSTGPQETQYF. CDR3 coding DNA: TGTGCCAGCAGCACAGGACCCCAAGAGACCCAGTACTTC.

Only one count was recorded for this clone. V and J are TRBV5-8 and TRBJ2-2; 8 bases match TRBD2. CDR3 length: 15 amino acids. The junction had 7 bases not matched to a gene; V was cut back by 4 bases and J by 5 bases. The germline gives CDR1 SGHTS, CDR2 YDEGEE. DNA of the CDR3: TGTGCCAGCAGCCCGGGGGGGGTCGGTACCGGGGAGCTGTTTTTT. Translated, it gives CASSPGGVGTGELFF.

V is TRBV6-5 and J is TRBJ1-1; TRBD1 aligns across 8 bases. Germline-derived CDR1 and CDR2 are MNHEY and SVGAGI. The trim removed 4 bases at V and 4 bases at J, leaving 8 bases unmatched. The CDR3 contains 15 residues. CDR3 amino acids: CASSFSGGGSTEAFF. Written as DNA, the CDR3 is TGTGCCAGCAGTTTCTCAGGGGGCGGAAGCACTGAAGCTTTCTTT.

V gene TRBV2 combines with J gene TRBJ2-2; TRBD1 agrees at 8 bases. Germline-derived CDR1 and CDR2 are SNHLY and FYNNEI. V was clipped by 7 bases and J by 4 bases; unmatched bases: 8. The CDR3 length is 15 residues. In DNA form, the CDR3 reads TGTGCCAGCACCCCCGACAGGGGTTTCACCGGGGAGCTGTTTTTT. As protein: CASTPDRGFTGELFF.

This clone was detected a few times. V usage is TRBV19 and J usage is TRBJ1-1; D unresolved. The CDR3 is 13 residues long. Trimming took off 4 bases at V and 5 bases at J, with 11 bases between the two ends. CDR1 and CDR2 (germline): LNHDA, SQIVND (reference sequence). In DNA, the CDR3 is TGTGCCAGTAGTACGGTCTTGAGAACTGAAGCTTTCTTT. This encodes CASSTVLRTEAFF.

The chain is built from TRBV21-1 and TRBJ1-1; the table gives TRBD1 as D, unverified against the DNA. TRBV21-1 is a documented pseudogene. This CDR3 region has 14 residues. CDR3: CASSRDRTNTEAFF. The CDR3 DNA reads TGTGCCAGCAGCAGGGACAGGACGAACACTGAAGCTTTCTTT.

This clone turned up a few times. The chain joins TRBV9 to TRBJ1-2; 7 nucleotides line up with TRBD1. The J segment lost 1 base and the V segment lost 0 bases, leaving 3 bases of the junction unmatched. Germline CDR1 reads SGDLS; CDR2 reads YYNGEE. The CDR3 spans 15 residues. CDR3 sequence (DNA): TGTGCCAGCAGCGTAGCAGGGGGGCTTAACTATGGCTACACCTTC. Translated, it gives CASSVAGGLNYGYTF.

Concerning this clone itself: The sample holds other DNA sequences that translate to the same CDR3. This chain links TRBV5-6 with TRBJ1-2, with 7 bases matching TRBD1. Per the germline V gene, CDR1 is SGHDT and CDR2 is YYEEEE. The V gene end was trimmed by 4 bases and the J gene end by 2 bases; junction bases not matched to a gene: 2. The CDR3 totals 13 residues. The DNA of the CDR3 is TGTGCCAGCAGCCCGGACAGGAACTATGGCTACACCTTC. Translating gives CASSPDRNYGYTF.